Listed here are 14 T cell receptor beta chains from one sample, sequenced in a study of monozygotic twins with inflammatory bowel disease. TCRdb re-analyzed the 5' RACE reads; it lists each CDR3 protein once, without DNA. This table lists around 220,000 distinct CDR3 sequences. Sequenced: blood. These receptors were collected from a human donor with ulcerative colitis or Crohn's disease, or a healthy co-twin of an affected twin (not recorded which).

The V gene is TRBV5-5, the J gene TRBJ2-7; TCRdb proposes TRBD2, but this gene call is untestable without DNA. From germline, CDR1 is SGHKS and CDR2 YYEKEE (reference sequence). The CDR3 loop spans 14 amino acids. CDR3 in amino acids: CASSFDSGRPEQYF.

The CDR3 region is CASSGQGPHVGNQPQHF. This sequence joins TRBV5-5 and TRBJ1-5; absent DNA, TCRdb's TRBD1 call cannot be checked. From germline, CDR1 is SGHKS and CDR2 YYEKEE (reference sequence). The CDR3 spans 17 residues.

CDR3 in amino acids: CASAVLGTNGYTF. The chain recombines TRBV12-3 or TRBV12-4 with TRBJ1-2; TCRdb reports TRBD1, a call that lacks DNA to check it against. The CDR3 spans 13 residues.

The J gene is TRBJ2-1, the V gene TRBV7-4; lacking DNA, the TRBD1 call made by TCRdb goes unchecked. The germline V gene encodes CDR1 SGHVT and CDR2 SQSDAQ. The CDR3 has 17 residues. CDR3 sequence reads: CASSTGTGGDTHNEQFF.

This CDR3 reads CASSFIDRPYEQYF. The rearrangement uses TRBV12-3 or TRBV12-4 and TRBJ2-7; TCRdb names TRBD1, which stays unverified in the absence of DNA. The CDR3 is 14 amino acids.

V usage is TRBV6-1 and J usage is TRBJ2-7; TCRdb names TRBD1, which stays unverified in the absence of DNA. CDR1 and CDR2 (germline): MNHNS, SASEGT. This CDR3 region has 15 residues. The CDR3 protein is CASSEAWAGSREQYF.

The rearrangement uses TRBV5-5 and TRBJ2-3; absent DNA, TCRdb's TRBD2 call cannot be checked. Looked up from germline, CDR1 is SGHKS and CDR2 is YYEKEE (reference sequence). The CDR3 length is 18 residues. CDR3 amino acids: CASSLKRGLAGSTDTQYF.

The chain recombines TRBV18 with TRBJ2-5; TCRdb picks TRBD2, but there is no DNA to check that call. This CDR3 contains 15 residues. Germline V gene sequence: CDR1 KGHSH, CDR2 LQKENI. The CDR3 spells CASSPRGAGEETQYF.

The chain recombines TRBV12-3 or TRBV12-4 with TRBJ1-5; the TCRdb call, TRBD1, lacks DNA for checking. The CDR3 length is 14 residues. The CDR3: CASSFQGWDQPQHF.

The chain recombines TRBV18 with TRBJ2-7; TCRdb picks TRBD1, but there is no DNA to check that call. The CDR3 covers 15 residues. The germline V gene has CDR1 KGHSH and CDR2 LQKENI. The CDR3 sequence is CASSRGHGGAYEQYF.

The chain is built from TRBV29-1 and TRBJ1-3; TCRdb proposes TRBD1, but this gene call is untestable without DNA. Germline V gene sequence: CDR1 SQVTM, CDR2 ANQGSEA. CDR3 length equals 13 residues. CDR3 region: CSFIRGNGNTIYF.

The CDR3 sequence: CASSPYRGGSYNEQFF. This sequence joins TRBV6-2 or TRBV6-3 and TRBJ2-1; the D call from TCRdb, TRBD2, cannot be confirmed without DNA. The germline V gene has CDR1 MNHEY and CDR2 SVGEGT. CDR3 length equals 16 residues.

The rearrangement uses TRBV7-9 and TRBJ1-1; the TRBD1 assignment by TCRdb is unverifiable without DNA. In germline, CDR1 is SEHNR, CDR2 FQNEAQ (reference sequence). The CDR3 runs 13 residues. This CDR3 reads CASSSDVPTEAFF.

The chain joins TRBV3-1 to TRBJ1-6; absent DNA, TCRdb's TRBD1 call cannot be checked. The CDR3 extends over 15 amino acids. Looked up from germline, CDR1 is LGHDT and CDR2 is YNNKEL (reference sequence). CDR3 in amino acids: CASSQEAGKNSPLHF.